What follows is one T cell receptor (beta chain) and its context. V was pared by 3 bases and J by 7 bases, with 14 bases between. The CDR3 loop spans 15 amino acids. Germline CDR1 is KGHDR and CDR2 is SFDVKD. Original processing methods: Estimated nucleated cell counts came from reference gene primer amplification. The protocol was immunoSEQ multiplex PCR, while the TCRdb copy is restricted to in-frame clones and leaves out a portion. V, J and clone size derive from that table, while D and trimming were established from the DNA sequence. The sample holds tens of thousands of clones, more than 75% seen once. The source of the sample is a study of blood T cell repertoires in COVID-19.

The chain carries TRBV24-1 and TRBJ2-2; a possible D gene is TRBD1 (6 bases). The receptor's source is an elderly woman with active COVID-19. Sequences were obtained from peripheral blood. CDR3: CATSDGGRSRGELFF. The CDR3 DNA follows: TGTGCCACCAGTGATGGGGGCAGGTCGCGCGGGGAGCTGTTTTTT.